The rows below give T cell receptor beta chains drawn from one sample of a study of identical twins. TCRdb reprocessed the 5' RACE reads with MiXCR, giving one entry per CDR3 protein. The profile shows around 530,000 distinct CDR3 sequences, 13% to 15% of them singletons. The sample also formed part of further work on yellow fever vaccine responses in identical twins.

The sample consisted of CD4+ T cells sorted from blood. The receptors were gathered from a woman in her late teens or twenties in good health. Both conserved end residues are part of each CDR3. A D gene is named only where the DNA matches it firmly. The size of a clone is reported for some rows only, either as once, few or many, or as a class for expanded clones.

>TRBD2|few|TRBV3-1|TRBJ2-5
TGTGCCAGCAGCCTCACTGGCGGGAGCACGCAAGAGACCCAGTACTTC
CASSLTGGSTQETQYF
>NA|NA|TRBV19|TRBJ1-1
TGTGCCAGTCTCAGCCCCACAGGGAGGAGCACTGAAGCTTTCTTT
CASLSPTGRSTEAFF
>TRBD2|NA|TRBV12-3/TRBV12-4|TRBJ2-1
TGTGCCAGCACCCTGACTAGCGGAGGGGACAATGAGCAGTTCTTC
CASTLTSGGDNEQFF
>TRBD1|NA|TRBV9|TRBJ2-3
TGTGCCAGCAGCGTATCCACAGGGGTCCCAGATACGCAGTATTTT
CASSVSTGVPDTQYF
>TRBD2|NA|TRBV20-1|TRBJ2-1
TGCAGTGCTCGTGGGGGGGTGACTAGCGGTTTCTACAATGAGCAGTTCTTC
CSARGGVTSGFYNEQFF
>TRBD1|NA|TRBV2|TRBJ1-1
TGTGCCAGCAGTAAACAGGGGGCGAAGACTGAAGCTTTCTTT
CASSKQGAKTEAFF
>NA|few|TRBV20-1|TRBJ2-2
TGCAGTGCTGCCGCCTTCACCGGGGAGCTGTTTTTT
CSAAAFTGELFF
>NA|few|TRBV11-1|TRBJ2-7
TGTGCCAGCAGCTTATCGGTTCAGCCTACCTACGAGCAGTACTTC
CASSLSVQPTYEQYF
>TRBD1|NA|TRBV27|TRBJ2-3
TGTGCCAGCAGTCGGGACAGGCGCACAGATACGCAGTATTTT
CASSRDRRTDTQYF
>TRBD1|NA|TRBV20-1|TRBJ1-4
TGCAGTGCTAAGGGACAGGAAGGGGAAAAACTGTTTTTT
CSAKGQEGEKLFF
>TRBD2|NA|TRBV6-5|TRBJ2-3
TGTGCCAGCAGTTACATTTCGCAGCGGGGGGCCACAGATACGCAGTATTTT
CASSYISQRGATDTQYF
>NA|NA|TRBV13|TRBJ2-1
TGTGCCAGCAGCTTAGGAGGGATCCACAATGAGCAGTTCTTC
CASSLGGIHNEQFF
>TRBD2|many|TRBV4-1|TRBJ2-2
TGCGCCAGCAGCCCCGGGACTAGGTTAGACACCGGGGAGCTGTTTTTT
CASSPGTRLDTGELFF
>TRBD2|NA|TRBV12-3/TRBV12-4|TRBJ2-1
TGTGCCAGCAGAAAGGACGGACTAGCGCGCCCGATAAACAATGAGCAGTTCTTC
CASRKDGLARPINNEQFF
>NA|few|TRBV2|TRBJ2-5
TGTGCCAGCCGAGGGACTGTCCAAGAGACCCAGTACTTC
CASRGTVQETQYF
>TRBD1|few|TRBV5-5|TRBJ1-4
TGTGCCAGCAGCTCGGGACAGGGGGCGTCTAATGAAAAACTGTTTTTT
CASSSGQGASNEKLFF
>NA|few|TRBV11-2|TRBJ1-1
TGTGCCAGCAGCTCCTCACTCACTGAAGCTTTCTTT
CASSSSLTEAFF
>NA|NA|TRBV7-8|TRBJ2-3
TGTGCCAGCAGCCACCGGCCAGGACCTGCCCGGGGGTATTTT
CASSHRPGPARGYF
>TRBD2|few|TRBV7-8|TRBJ2-3
TGTGCCAGCAGCTTAGCTCGCGGGGGGGCCAGAGATACGCAGTATTTT
CASSLARGGARDTQYF
>TRBD2|few|TRBV4-1|TRBJ2-3
TGCGCCAGCAGCCAAGAGGGTAGCGGGGGGGCCAGTACGCAGTATTTT
CASSQEGSGGASTQYF
>NA|NA|TRBV2|TRBJ1-1
TGTGCCAGCAGCCAATTATCAGGGACGGAAGCTTTCTTT
CASSQLSGTEAFF
>TRBD1|few|TRBV28|TRBJ2-1
TGTGCCAGCAGTTTTTTCCGGGACAGGAGATACAATGAGCAGTTCTTC
CASSFFRDRRYNEQFF
>NA|few|TRBV5-6|TRBJ2-3
TGTGCCAGCAGCAAAACTGGGGGTTCAGATACGCAGTATTTT
CASSKTGGSDTQYF
>NA|few|TRBV12-3/TRBV12-4|TRBJ1-1
TGTGCCAGCAGTTTAGTACAGGCAGGCACTGAAGCTTTCTTT
CASSLVQAGTEAFF
>NA|many|TRBV5-1|TRBJ2-3
TGCGCCAGCAGCAAGGGACCGGGACACTCGGAATCGACAGATACGCAGTATTTT
CASSKGPGHSESTDTQYF
>NA|NA|TRBV6-5|TRBJ1-6
TGTGCCAGCAGTTCGACCGCTCAAGGTTCACCCCTCCACTTT
CASSSTAQGSPLHF
>NA|few|TRBV29-1|TRBJ2-7
TGCATGGGTAGAAAAGAAGGACCCTCCTACGAGCAGTACTTC
CMGRKEGPSYEQYF